This entry is about one T cell receptor beta chain. Only in-frame clones appear in the TCRdb table, and some are missing; sequencing was by immunoSEQ multiplex PCR. The repertoire holds approximately 91,000 clones, with approximately 76% as singletons. This record comes from a study of blood T cell repertoires in COVID-19. Study details: From the United States, Italy and Spain came samples of acute and convalescent COVID-19.

The germline V gene encodes CDR1 SGHRS and CDR2 YFSETQ. J was trimmed by 6 bases and V by 4 bases; bases with no gene match: 10. CDR3 length equals 15 residues. The clonotype comes from a man between 65 and 85 years old with acute or convalescent COVID-19. V gene TRBV5-1 combines with J gene TRBJ2-1; 7 nucleotides align to TRBD2. Sequenced material: peripheral blood. The CDR3 nucleotides read TGCGCCAGCAGCCAGGACGTCGGGGAGGGCAATGAGCAGTTCTTC. Protein sequence: CASSQDVGEGNEQFF.